This T cell receptor (beta chain) is drawn from a study of blood T cell repertoires in COVID-19. The overall study: Donors in the United States, Italy and Spain gave samples during acute or convalescent COVID-19. T cells, B-cell-depleted T cells, or PBMCs supplied cDNA or gDNA.

This study enrolled people aged 18 to 89 from roughly 24 US geographic areas. Per the authors' pipeline: Amplified reference gene primers provided the basis for estimating nucleated cell counts. Sequencing used immunoSEQ multiplex PCR; TCRdb keeps in-frame clones, though not all of them. V and J calls and clone size come straight from that table; D and trimming were deduced from the DNA. The sample shows 150,000 or so clones, roughly 80% of them seen only once. The CDR3 covers 17 residues. V lost 4 bases to trimming and J lost 4 bases, with 20 bases between them. From germline, CDR1 is LGHDT and CDR2 YNNKEL (reference sequence).

The V gene is TRBV3-1 (or the pseudogene TRBV3-2), the J gene TRBJ2-1; tentative D call: TRBD2 (7 bases). This clonotype originated in a woman between 45 and 60 years old who had recovered from COVID-19. Sequencing was performed on PBMCs or T cells enriched from blood (not recorded which). The CDR3 region has the DNA TGTGCCAGCAGCCCACGACATACTAGGGGGGGATACAATGAGCAGTTCTTC. This translates into CASSPRHTRGGYNEQFF.